These T cell receptor beta chains were read from a single sample in a study of shared clonotypes between healthy human individuals. Libraries were prepared by immunoSEQ multiplex PCR; TCRdb keeps only in-frame clonotypes and omits some of them. The sample includes 2 million or so clones, approximately 95% of them seen just once. Sequenced sample: naive CD4+ T cells sorted from blood. Receptors were obtained from a man younger than 30 in good health. CDR3s include the opening cysteine and the closing phenylalanine or tryptophan. Fields, in order: J gene, clone size, V gene, D gene, CDR3 protein, CDR3 DNA. A D gene is named only where the DNA matches it firmly. Not all rows give a size; the values are once, few, many and, for expanded clones, a class.

>TRBJ1-1|NA|TRBV4-3|NA
CASSWDTNTEAFF
TGCGCCAGCAGCTGGGACACGAACACTGAAGCTTTCTTT
>TRBJ2-1|NA|TRBV6-4|TRBD2
CASSEELAGYNEQFF
TGTGCCAGCAGTGAGGAACTAGCGGGTTACAATGAGCAGTTCTTC
>TRBJ2-5|NA|TRBV28|NA
CASSFGRWGQQETQYF
TGTGCCAGCAGTTTCGGCCGCTGGGGGCAACAAGAGACCCAGTACTTC
>TRBJ1-6|NA|TRBV18|NA
CASSPSFSAKRDNSPLHF
TGTGCCAGCTCACCATCGTTCAGTGCGAAGCGGGATAATTCACCCCTCCACTTT
>TRBJ1-4|NA|TRBV19|NA
CASSSNRGVLFF
TGTGCCAGTAGTAGCAATCGAGGAGTACTGTTTTTT
>TRBJ1-1|NA|TRBV2|NA
CASSDGGKGNTEAFF
TGTGCCAGCAGTGACGGAGGCAAGGGGAACACTGAAGCTTTCTTT
>TRBJ2-7|NA|TRBV18|NA
CASSPSPGLYEQYF
TGTGCCAGCTCACCTTCTCCAGGCCTCTACGAGCAGTACTTC
>TRBJ1-5|NA|TRBV7-8|TRBD1
CASSFLTGEHNQPQHF
TGTGCCAGCAGCTTCCTTACAGGGGAGCACAATCAGCCCCAGCATTTT
>TRBJ2-2|NA|TRBV7-2|TRBD1
CASSEPGQPNTGELFF
TGTGCCAGCAGCGAACCGGGACAGCCTAACACCGGGGAGCTGTTTTTT
>TRBJ1-2|NA|TRBV7-2|NA
CASSSTLPGGYTF
TGTGCCAGCAGTTCGACCTTACCTGGTGGCTACACCTTC
>TRBJ2-6|NA|TRBV30|NA
CAWGYGANVLTF
TGTGCCTGGGGATACGGGGCCAACGTCCTGACTTTC
>TRBJ1-3|NA|TRBV5-1|TRBD1
CASSSTGGADTIYF
TGCGCCAGCAGCTCGACAGGGGGCGCGGACACCATATATTTT
>TRBJ2-5|NA|TRBV5-1|TRBD1
CASSLDRPGGETQYF
TGCGCCAGCAGCCTGGACAGGCCTGGGGGAGAGACCCAGTACTTC
>TRBJ2-7|NA|TRBV7-2|TRBD2
CASSSGLAGIDEQYF
TGTGCCAGCAGCTCCGGACTAGCGGGAATCGACGAGCAGTACTTC
>TRBJ1-1|NA|TRBV10-2|NA
CASSAGPNTEAFF
TGCGCCAGCAGTGCTGGCCCGAACACTGAAGCTTTCTTT
>TRBJ2-7|once|TRBV6-1|NA
CASSTSGSSYEQYF
TGTGCCAGCAGTACGAGCGGTTCCTCCTACGAGCAGTACTTC
>TRBJ2-6|NA|TRBV27|NA
CASPRPGHSNRSGANVLTF
TGTGCCAGCCCGCGTCCGGGACATTCGAACCGTTCTGGGGCCAACGTCCTGACTTTC
>TRBJ2-1|NA|TRBV15|TRBD2
CATSTSGGFFHEQFF
TGTGCCACCAGTACTAGCGGGGGGTTTTTCCATGAGCAGTTCTTC
>TRBJ2-7|NA|TRBV5-1|TRBD2
CASSRLAGTSYEQYF
TGCGCCAGCTCAAGACTAGCGGGGACCTCCTACGAGCAGTACTTC
>TRBJ2-2|few|TRBV25-1|NA
CASSDLNPRDPNTGELFF
TGTGCCAGCAGTGACCTTAACCCTAGGGACCCGAACACCGGGGAGCTGTTTTTT
>TRBJ2-7|NA|TRBV7-9|NA
CASSLAEVGEQYF
TGTGCCAGCAGCTTAGCAGAGGTCGGCGAGCAGTACTTC
>TRBJ2-3|NA|TRBV25-1|TRBD1
CASSDTGGRSDTQYF
TGTGCCAGCAGTGACACAGGGGGAAGGTCGGATACGCAGTATTTT
>TRBJ1-1|NA|TRBV10-3|NA
CVSGTANTEAFF
TGTGTCTCCGGGACGGCGAACACTGAAGCTTTCTTT
>TRBJ1-1|NA|TRBV7-8|NA
CASSLYTEIMNTEAFF
TGTGCCAGCAGCTTATACACAGAGATTATGAACACTGAAGCTTTCTTT
>TRBJ1-1|NA|TRBV10-1|TRBD1
CASSGGQARTGTLKAFF
TGCGCCAGCAGTGGGGGACAGGCTAGAACCGGAACACTGAAAGCTTTCTTT
>TRBJ2-5|NA|TRBV2|NA
CASRPSGVWETQYF
TGTGCCAGCAGACCCTCCGGTGTCTGGGAGACCCAGTACTTC
>TRBJ2-5|NA|TRBV19|NA
CASSIEGTHPVRETQYF
TGTGCCAGTAGTATAGAGGGGACACATCCTGTCCGGGAGACCCAGTACTTC
>TRBJ1-5|NA|TRBV10-3|NA
CAISESTSGNQPQHF
TGTGCCATCAGTGAGTCGACGTCGGGCAATCAGCCCCAGCATTTT
>TRBJ1-5|NA|TRBV6-6|NA
CASRAGTGTNQPQHF
TGTGCCAGCAGAGCCGGGACCGGAACCAATCAGCCCCAGCATTTT
>TRBJ2-1|once|TRBV7-2|NA
CASSLAPYNEQFF
TGTGCCAGCAGCTTAGCACCATACAATGAGCAGTTCTTC
>TRBJ2-1|NA|TRBV18|TRBD2
CASSQRLAGGHHNEQFF
TGTGCCAGCTCCCAACGACTAGCGGGGGGCCACCACAATGAGCAGTTCTTC
>TRBJ2-7|once|TRBV15|NA
CATSRDRGREREQYF
TGTGCCACCAGCAGAGATAGGGGGCGGGAGCGGGAGCAGTACTTC
>TRBJ2-2|NA|TRBV6-4|TRBD1
CASSAGQGGTGELFF
TGTGCCAGCAGTGCCGGACAGGGGGGCACCGGGGAGCTGTTTTTT
>TRBJ2-1|NA|TRBV5-1|TRBD2
CASSLALTGGTDNEQFF
TGCGCCAGCAGCTTGGCCTTAACGGGAGGGACGGACAATGAGCAGTTCTTC
>TRBJ2-3|NA|TRBV7-2|NA
CASSLEGRRTDTQYF
TGTGCCAGCAGCTTGGAGGGACGGCGCACAGATACGCAGTATTTT
>TRBJ1-5|NA|TRBV19|TRBD1
CASEGQGKFQPQHF
TGTGCCAGTGAGGGACAGGGGAAATTTCAGCCCCAGCATTTT
>TRBJ1-1|NA|TRBV29-1|NA
CSVSQITEAFF
TGCAGCGTCTCCCAGATCACTGAAGCTTTCTTT
>TRBJ2-7|NA|TRBV5-5|NA
CASSLKASPYEQYF
TGTGCCAGCAGCTTGAAAGCCAGCCCCTACGAGCAGTACTTC
>TRBJ2-7|NA|TRBV7-8|TRBD2
CASSRKPGLAGGTYEQYF
TGTGCCAGCAGCCGTAAACCAGGACTAGCGGGAGGGACCTACGAGCAGTACTTC
>TRBJ1-2|NA|TRBV6-1|NA
CASSLQEGNYGYTF
TGTGCCAGCAGTCTACAGGAAGGAAACTATGGCTACACCTTC
>TRBJ2-3|NA|TRBV30|NA
CAWSVGLDTQYF
TGTGCCTGGAGTGTAGGCCTAGATACGCAGTATTTT
>TRBJ2-7|NA|TRBV10-2|NA
CASSAGNSYEQYF
TGCGCCAGCAGTGCAGGGAACTCCTACGAGCAGTACTTC
>TRBJ2-4|NA|TRBV6-6|TRBD1
CASSPGQVLPTSDF
TGTGCCAGCAGTCCGGGACAGGTCCTACCTACTTCAGACTTC
>TRBJ1-5|NA|TRBV6-6|NA
CASSGGVRPDQPQHF
TGTGCCAGCAGCGGGGGGGTACGCCCCGATCAGCCCCAGCATTTT
>TRBJ2-2|NA|TRBV28|NA
CASSVRTGELFF
TGTGCCAGCAGTGTACGGACAGGGGAGCTGTTTTTT
>TRBJ2-7|NA|TRBV18|TRBD2
CASSPPSGKENEQYF
TGTGCCAGCTCACCACCTAGCGGGAAAGAGAACGAGCAGTACTTC
>TRBJ2-2|NA|TRBV5-1|NA
CASSLEGQNTGELFF
TGCGCCAGCAGCTTGGAGGGACAAAACACCGGGGAGCTGTTTTTT
>TRBJ2-2|NA|TRBV10-3|TRBD1
CAISDSDRGQTGELFF
TGTGCCATCAGTGATTCGGACAGGGGGCAGACCGGGGAGCTGTTTTTT
>TRBJ1-3|NA|TRBV18|NA
CASSRGGGNTIYF
TGTGCCAGCTCCAGGGGAGGAGGAAACACCATATATTTT
>TRBJ2-2|NA|TRBV4-1|NA
CASSQAPSSNTGELFF
TGCGCCAGCAGCCAAGCTCCCTCGTCAAACACCGGGGAGCTGTTTTTT
>TRBJ2-3|NA|TRBV7-2|NA
CASSQPLDTQYF
TGTGCCAGCAGCCAGCCATTAGATACGCAGTATTTT
>TRBJ2-2|NA|TRBV28|TRBD1
CASRPGQRTGELFF
TGTGCCAGCAGGCCGGGACAGCGGACCGGGGAGCTGTTTTTT
>TRBJ2-5|NA|TRBV12-5|NA
CASGFRPWGNEHQETQYF
TGTGCTAGTGGTTTTCGGCCCTGGGGGAATGAGCATCAAGAGACCCAGTACTTC
>TRBJ2-7|NA|TRBV4-3|TRBD2
CASSHLAGGPHEQYF
TGCGCCAGCAGCCATTTGGCGGGAGGGCCCCACGAGCAGTACTTC
>TRBJ1-2|NA|TRBV2|NA
CASSEVRRAYTF
TGTGCCAGCAGTGAAGTTAGGAGGGCCTACACCTTC